These 19 T cell receptor beta chains were all obtained from the same sample, sequenced in a study of a mutant IDH1 vaccine in newly diagnosed glioma. The time point is: baseline, week 1 (first vaccination visit). As to treatment: pre-vaccination baseline after standard-of-care therapy. Measured with immunoSEQ multiplex PCR; TCRdb has only the in-frame clones, and not every one. The table has around 92,000 clones, around four fifths seen once. This specimen was PBMCs, taken from a glioma patient treated with radiotherapy, temozolomide or both. The receptors were sampled from a woman in her forties or fifties with glioma.

The chain joins TRBV28 to TRBJ1-2; possible D gene TRBD1, 6 bases. Germline V lookup: CDR1 MDHEN, CDR2 SYDVKM. Trimming stripped 4 bases from V and 7 bases from J, with 10 bases between. The CDR3 covers 12 residues. The CDR3: CASSYIQGGYTF. In DNA, the CDR3 is TGTGCCAGCAGTTACATACAGGGTGGCTACACCTTC.

The chain has TRBV19 and TRBJ1-1; 8 nucleotides match TRBD1. Germline V gene sequence: CDR1 LNHDA, CDR2 SQIVND (reference sequence). V lost 5 bases and J lost 4; bases outside the gene matches: 6. The CDR3 totals 14 residues. This CDR3 reads CASSVTGGVTEAFF. For the CDR3, the DNA is TGTGCCAGTAGTGTCACAGGGGGGGTCACTGAAGCTTTCTTT.

This clone was detected only a few times. The chain uses TRBV4-1 and TRBJ1-6; D possibly corresponds to TRBD1 (5 bases). V lost 1 base to trimming and J lost 7 bases, with 14 bases between them. The CDR3 sequence is 16 residues long. Germline loops: CDR1 MGHRA, CDR2 YSYEKL. The CDR3 sequence is CASSQVSAGRNSPLHF. The CDR3 bases are TGCGCCAGCAGCCAAGTTAGCGCAGGGCGGAATTCACCCCTCCACTTT.

The gene calls are TRBV9 and TRBJ2-5; TRBD1 aligns across 7 bases. This CDR3 spans 16 amino acids. CDR1 is SGDLS, CDR2 YYNGEE, per germline. J gave up 1 base and V 4 bases, and 10 bases lay outside the gene matches. In DNA form, the CDR3 reads TGTGCCAGCAGCCAAGAGGGGGCCATCCTCCAAGAGACCCAGTACTTC. Its translation: CASSQEGAILQETQYF. The full variable domain, in which reference TRBV9 and TRBJ2-5 provide the parts outside the CDR3, is DSGVTQTPKHLITATGQRVTLRCSPRSGDLSVYWYQQSLDQGLQFLIQYYNGEERAKGNILERFSAQQFPDLHSELNLSSLELGDSALYFCASSQEGAILQETQYFGPGTRLLVL.

This chain uses TRBV5-1 with TRBJ2-3; D is uncertain. The V gene lost 4 bases and the J gene lost 4 bases, with 13 bases spanning the gap. CDR1 SGHRS and CDR2 YFSETQ come from the germline V gene. The CDR3 length is 14 residues. The CDR3 DNA reads as TGCGCCAGCAGCATTACAGCTGGGGCAGATACGCAGTATTTT. It encodes CASSITAGADTQYF.

This sequence joins TRBV9 and TRBJ2-7; D possibly corresponds to TRBD2 (6 bases). V dropped 3 bases and J dropped 2 bases, with 15 bases sitting between them. The CDR3 has 15 amino acids. The germline gives CDR1 SGDLS, CDR2 YYNGEE. The CDR3 nucleotides are TGTGCCAGCAGCGAAACCGGGACTTCGACCTACGAGCAGTACTTC. Translating it yields CASSETGTSTYEQYF.

The chain joins TRBV2 to TRBJ1-1; D call uncertain. V was shortened by 6 bases and J by 0 bases, with 8 bases between the two germline ends. Germline V CDR1 and CDR2: SNHLY, FYNNEI. The CDR3 totals 13 residues. The DNA of the CDR3 is TGTGCCAGCAGGATGACATTGAACACTGAAGCTTTCTTT. Translation: CASRMTLNTEAFF.

This sequence joins TRBV13 and TRBJ2-2; D is unclear. Trimming removed 1 base at V and 6 bases at J, with 3 bases between. Germline loops: CDR1 PRHDT, CDR2 FYEKMQ (reference sequence). This CDR3 region has 12 residues. CDR3 nucleotides: TGTGCCAGCAGCTTAGAGGCCGGGGAGCTGTTTTTT. Residues: CASSLEAGELFF.

This chain links TRBV5-1 with TRBJ2-5; D uncertain. Germline V gene lookup returns CDR1 SGHRS and CDR2 YFSETQ. Between the trimmed V and J ends, which lost 0 bases and 2 bases, there was a span of 8 bases. The CDR3 sequence is 14 residues long. CDR3 sequence reads: CASSLGYRQETQYF. CDR3 nucleotide sequence: TGCGCCAGCAGCTTGGGCTACAGACAAGAGACCCAGTACTTC.

This clone appeared a few times. The chain is built from TRBV5-1 and TRBJ1-5; D might be TRBD1 (6 bases). Trimming removed 4 bases from V and 3 bases from J, with 14 bases in between. CDR3 size: 15 residues. Germline V gives CDR1 SGHRS, CDR2 YFSETQ. CDR3: CASSPEGGSNQPQHF. In DNA form, the CDR3 reads TGCGCCAGCAGCCCGGAGGGGGGGTCCAATCAGCCCCAGCATTTT.

A single count supports this clone. The chain couples TRBV4-1 to TRBJ2-1; 10 bases match TRBD2. Germline-derived CDR1 and CDR2 are MGHRA and YSYEKL. The CDR3 has 15 amino acids. Trimming removed 4 bases from V and 8 bases from J; junction bases left unmatched: 8. This chain's CDR3 is CASSRGTSEVYEQFF. The DNA of the CDR3 is TGCGCCAGCAGCCGAGGGACTAGCGAAGTGTATGAGCAGTTCTTC.

The genes are TRBV5-1 and TRBJ1-3; 7 bases agree with TRBD1. Germline CDR1 SGHRS, CDR2 YFSETQ. Trimming cost V 0 bases and J 2 bases; bases outside gene matches: 14. The CDR3 sequence is 19 residues long. CDR3 residues: CASSLELGTEQTPGNTIYF. DNA for the CDR3: TGCGCCAGCAGCTTGGAGTTAGGGACAGAACAAACCCCTGGAAACACCATATATTTT.

In regard to this clone: This same CDR3 is encoded by further DNA sequences in the sample. V and J are TRBV30 and TRBJ1-6, with 9 nucleotides matching TRBD1. Trimming at V came to 3 bases and at J to 10 bases, leaving 4 bases not matched to a gene. CDR1 is GTSNPN and CDR2 is SVGIG in the germline V gene (reference sequence). The CDR3 extends over 13 amino acids. The CDR3 bases are TGTGCCTGGAGGGGACAGGGACGATCACCCCTCCACTTT. This codes for CAWRGQGRSPLHF. Using reference TRBV30 and TRBJ1-6 for the parts outside the CDR3, the full variable domain is SQTIHQWPATLVQPVGSPLSLECTVEGTSNPNLYWYRQAAGRGLQLLFYSVGIGQISSEVPQNLSASRPQDRQFILSSKKLLLSDSGFYLCAWRGQGRSPLHFGNGTRLTVT.

The chain links TRBV7-2 to TRBJ2-7; D is possibly TRBD1 or TRBD2 (5 bases each). Trimming left V 5 bases short and J 0 bases short, with 17 bases between. Germline V gene sequence: CDR1 SGHTA, CDR2 FQGNSA. This CDR3 comprises 16 residues. The CDR3 nucleotides read TGTGCCAGCAGCCCCTCATCCGGGACGGTCTCCTACGAGCAGTACTTC. This encodes CASSPSSGTVSYEQYF.

The chain recombines TRBV7-6 with TRBJ2-7, with 8 bases matching TRBD1. The V and J ends lost 3 bases and 2 bases, in that order; junction bases with no gene match: 6. CDR1 is SGHVS and CDR2 is FNYEAQ in the germline V gene. The CDR3 has 15 residues. The CDR3: CASSFMTGVPYEQYF. CDR3 in DNA: TGTGCCAGCAGCTTTATGACAGGGGTCCCCTACGAGCAGTACTTC. The whole variable domain, remainder taken from reference TRBV7-6 and TRBJ2-7, is GAGVSQSPRYKVTKRGQDVALRCDPISGHVSLYWYRQALGQGPEFLTYFNYEAQQDKSGLPNDRFSAERPEGSISTLTIQRTEQRDSAMYRCASSFMTGVPYEQYFGPGTRLTVT.

The CDR3 DNA reads TGTGCCAGCTCACCACCGAAAGGGGGTTTCGGCGAGCAGTACTTC. Amino acid sequence: CASSPPKGGFGEQYF. The rearrangement uses TRBV18 and TRBJ2-7; a possible D gene is TRBD1 (6 bases). This CDR3 is 15 amino acids long. Trimming removed 0 bases at V and 6 bases at J, with 15 bases between. Germline lookup yields CDR1 KGHSH and CDR2 LQKENI.

This rearrangement joins TRBV6-1 to TRBJ1-5; 8 nucleotides agree with TRBD1. CDR1 and CDR2 from the germline V gene are MNHNS and SASEGT. The CDR3 is 14 residues long. Germline trimming cut 7 bases from V and 2 bases from J; bases unmatched to any gene: 4. CDR3 region: CASTVDRGNQPQHF. DNA for the CDR3: TGTGCCAGCACCGTGGACAGGGGCAATCAGCCCCAGCATTTT.

V usage is TRBV27 and J usage is TRBJ1-6; D is possibly TRBD1 (5 bases). V was trimmed by 6 bases and J by 7 bases, leaving 28 bases between them. Germline V CDR1 and CDR2: MNHEY, SMNVEV (reference sequence). The CDR3 consists of 19 residues. As DNA, the CDR3 is TGTGCCAGCAGCTTTATGGCGAGATGGCAGGGCAAGGGGAATTCACCCCTCCACTTT. Its protein product is CASSFMARWQGKGNSPLHF.

The V gene is TRBV7-9, the J gene TRBJ1-1; D is undetermined. Germline V CDR1 and CDR2: SEHNR, FQNEAQ (reference sequence). Trimming left V 1 base short and J 0 bases short, with 9 bases between. This CDR3 comprises 15 residues. CDR3 DNA sequence: TGTGCCAGCAGCTTAGGGGTAGGCTTGAACACTGAAGCTTTCTTT. Translated, it gives CASSLGVGLNTEAFF.